A single T cell receptor (beta chain) is shown here with its context. The table lists this clone with a few counts. It lacks a known antigen. No base quality information exists; no much larger clone differs at one position. The library was obtained by the immunoSEQ multiplex PCR assay. A mixture of 60 forward primers for TCR Vbeta segments and 13 reverse primers for TCR Jbeta segments was used in the multiplex PCR. A multiplex PCR assay on genomic DNA amplified the CDR3 region of rearranged TCR beta genes. The Illumina HiSeq System was used to sequence the amplified TCR beta libraries as 87-base-pair reads. Turning to the authors' computational methods: Across the 670 or so repertoires, a later analysis counted about 81 million unique TCR beta chains, approximately 12 million of which were shared by at least two donors. A nearest-neighbor algorithm error-corrected the raw reads and collapsed the reads into unique sequences, merging closely related sequences to remove PCR and sequencing errors. To assign V, D and J gene segments, CDR3 sequences were aligned to IMGT reference sequences. For a sequence to be retained, a match of at least six nucleotides to both a V gene segment and a J gene segment was required. Rearrangements were classified as productive when the CDR3 lacked stop codons and remained in frame with V and J, and all other rearrangements were classified as non-productive. Following IMGT convention, CDR3 was defined as the stretch from the second conserved V-encoded cysteine to the conserved J-encoded phenylalanine. The earlier analysis of 550 to 650 of the donors excluded any sequence lacking an unambiguous match to a single V gene segment. In an earlier analysis of more than 500 of the donors, a V segment was called functional when productive rearrangements were above 56.7%, and segregating when the standard deviation between donors exceeded 5%. To diagnose cytomegalovirus status from the catalog of TCR beta chain sequences, a statistical classification framework was built. A later analysis assigned V and J genes by comparing TCR nucleotide sequences with IMGT/GENE-DB human TR gene sequences. In a later analysis, CDR3 sequences and most-parsimonious VDJ recombination scenarios were assigned using the TCRdist pipeline. In a later analysis, each TCR beta chain was defined by its CDR3 amino acid sequence together with its V-gene family, and reads lacking a unique V-gene family were excluded. A later analysis removed 550 to 650 highly shared, low-generation-probability nucleotide sequences to deal with suspected cross-contamination and a sequencing artifact. A later analysis calculated a clonal expansion index for each public chain from normalized within-repertoire ranks of inferred template counts. A later analysis computed generation probabilities with a VDJ recombination model fitted to out-of-frame rearrangements, and checked the results against IGoR. Hypergeometric tests were used in a later analysis to score TCR-TCR, TCR-HLA and TCR-CMV co-occurrence, with a repertoire-size bias correction applied to the TCR pairs. In a later analysis, false discovery rates were estimated by permuting HLA or CMV assignments 20 times. In a later analysis, co-occurring TCRs were grouped with DBSCAN, and TCRdist sequence similarity was added when clustering was performed within HLA-allele-positive subsets. Co-occurrence clustering excluded repertoires with fewer than 30,000 or more than 120,000 public chains, plus five with anomalous nucleotide sharing. In its TCRdb copy, this immuneACCESS table keeps in-frame sequences only and misses some clones. Where compared with another copy, unresolved V genes explain less than half of these, and the others have no known cause. The D gene and trimming were derived from the DNA, and the V and J assignments and clone size from that table. For this sample there are some 150,000 clones; roughly 84% appear just once. The top ten constitute roughly 2.4% of the sample.

The cohort comprised some 680 healthy bone marrow donors. All cohort members were sampled while nominally healthy, although unrecorded immune exposures were likely present. The donor tested CMV seronegative and was one of the 352 seronegative cohort members. A peripheral blood sample was provided by each donor, and peripheral blood mononuclear cells were used for TCR beta sequencing. Genomic DNA extraction from the blood cell samples was performed with the Qiagen DNeasy Blood Extraction Kit. This record belongs to a study of cytomegalovirus exposure and HLA in healthy donors (dated 2017 in TCRdb). Regarding the research as a whole: In an earlier analysis of some 610 of the donors, 276 Gb of sequence data and approximately 100 million unique TCR beta sequences from 180 million or so T cells were reported. The study aimed to test whether cataloging public T cell receptors could reveal signatures of past pathogen exposure. HLA typing included class I and class II loci at four-digit resolution. To predict cytomegalovirus infection status, the study brought together high-throughput TCR immunosequencing, statistical association of individual TCRs with disease status, and machine learning. In a later genetic analysis, genome-wide SNP genotypes for about three fifths of the roughly 670 donors were used, and that subset was treated as a discovery cohort. An early release covering approximately 600 HLA-typed donors comprised about 300 gigabases of sequencing data and tens of millions of unique TCR sequences. An earlier analysis of fewer than 750 of the donors used high-throughput TCR beta sequencing to judge whether each TCR beta V gene segment behaved as functional or pseudogenic. Among 300 to 450 genotyped donors of the cohort, an average of roughly 240,000 unique TCR beta nucleotide sequences were sequenced per donor, roughly 20% of them non-productive. Besides the first cohort of 550 to 750 subjects, a separate validation cohort made up of 120 or so different subjects was used. About 5 DR-DQ haplotypes were handled as single units for association and clustering, since linkage in the cohort was strong. Donor age, sex, ethnicity and CMV serostatus were collected together with the repertoire data. Rather than drawing on any new phenotypic data, the later analysis identified candidate immune exposures from TCR beta sequences and the way those sequences occurred across donors. The study profiled the T cell repertoires of some 610 subjects by immunosequencing and related them to cytomegalovirus serostatus. The genetic ancestry cluster associated with self-reported Caucasian donors included around four fifths of the approximately 430 genotyped donors. Every repertoire in the discovery cohort had been generated on one and the same sequencing platform. A later analysis re-analyzed previously published TCR beta repertoires from roughly 690 donors and added high-resolution HLA genotyping to study TCR occurrence patterns. The number of typed donors differed by locus: about 620-630 for A, B, C, DRB1 and DQB1; approximately 520 for DQA1; 606 for DPA1; and 400 to 480 for DPB1.

Its CDR3 holds 14 amino acids, cysteine through phenylalanine. The retained sequence is limited to the CDR3, 42 bases, with the frame set at the first base. Per the germline V gene, SGHDN is the CDR1 and FVKESK is the CDR2. The V end loses 6 bases and the J end loses 1 base, and a stretch of 13 bases separates them. Findings and caveats that apply to the study as a whole: Because HLA typing was missing for some donors at each locus, association tests included only the typed subset. Roughly uniform sequencing depth across donors was assumed in presence/absence analyses, although this assumption may not hold. In an earlier analysis of about 550 of the donors, most TCR beta V segments were observed in productive rearrangements about 90% or about 30% of the time, broadly matching IMGT annotations. According to a later analysis, most CMV-associated TCR beta chains appeared to be HLA-restricted, and the HLA associations seemed to be driven largely by CMV exposure. While some public TCRs were present in many individuals, most TCR sequences turned up only very rarely across donors. A later analysis associated 16,951 TCR beta sequences with specific HLA alleles at a false discovery rate of 0.05. A cluster of highly shared sequence variants was judged likely to be a technical artifact of the sequencing pipeline. Because counts were too low, more than 15 rarely observed V segments, including chromosome 9 orphons, were left out of the earlier analysis of 587 of the donors. In a later analysis, TCR association rates were found to vary across HLA loci, with the most associated TCRs seen for DRB1 alleles and the fewest for HLA-C alleles. In a later analysis, HLA-associated TCR beta chains showed more clonal expansion and lower generation probabilities than non-associated chains that were equally common. In this cohort, only TCR beta chains were sequenced, and detectable features were limited by the absence of alpha or paired-chain data. The only immune exposure information available for the cohort was CMV serostatus. The authors suggested that the approach could potentially be generalized to other disease states and immunological phenotypes. In a later genetic analysis, fewer N-insertions in productive TCRs were reported among donors in an Asian-associated ancestry cluster than the roughly 700-donor mean. Linkage disequilibrium might explain the correlated functional status among segregating V segments, but an unknown experimental factor could not be ruled out. In a later analysis, several top co-occurrence clusters were reported to appear linked to parvovirus B19, influenza, CMV and Epstein-Barr virus. In vitro tests confirmed that a few of the cytomegalovirus-associated TCR beta chains recognize cytomegalovirus antigens. When HLA alleles, especially DR and DQ, strongly co-occurred, attributing TCR associations to individual alleles was difficult. An association between a missense DCLRE1C variant and V-gene and J-gene trimming of TCR beta chains was found in a later genetic analysis and replicated in an independent cohort. The 87-base-pair reads could not distinguish some IMGT-functional V segments, including TRBV6-2 and TRBV6-3, so those segments were excluded. The study gave a list of more than 150 TCR beta chains associated with cytomegalovirus. In both the original and validation cohorts, the classifier was reported to diagnose cytomegalovirus status with high specificity and sensitivity. A further reported finding was that TCR beta sequences accurately predicted the HLA-A and HLA-B alleles for most subjects in the first cohort.

The receptor was isolated from a woman in her late teens or twenties in good health and CMV-seronegative. The V and J segments used are TRBV14 and TRBJ2-7, with a tentative D gene TRBD1 over 6 matching bases. The sequencing sample was made of PBMCs. The CDR3 here reads CASSEAGVSYEQYF. The DNA reads as follows: TGTGCCAGCAGTGAGGCAGGGGTATCCTACGAGCAGTACTTC.